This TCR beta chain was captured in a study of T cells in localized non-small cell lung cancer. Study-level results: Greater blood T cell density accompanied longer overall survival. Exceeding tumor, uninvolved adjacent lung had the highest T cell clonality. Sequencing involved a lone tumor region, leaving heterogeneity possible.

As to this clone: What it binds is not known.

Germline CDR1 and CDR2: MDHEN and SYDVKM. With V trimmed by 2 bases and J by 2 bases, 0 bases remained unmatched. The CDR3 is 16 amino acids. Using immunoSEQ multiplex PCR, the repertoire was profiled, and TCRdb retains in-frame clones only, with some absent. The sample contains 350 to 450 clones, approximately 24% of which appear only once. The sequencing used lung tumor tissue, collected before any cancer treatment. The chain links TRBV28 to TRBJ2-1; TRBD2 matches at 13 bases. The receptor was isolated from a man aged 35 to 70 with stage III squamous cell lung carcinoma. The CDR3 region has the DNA TGTGCCAGCAGTTTAACTAGCGGGGGGGCCTACAATGAGCAGTTCTTC. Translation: CASSLTSGGAYNEQFF.